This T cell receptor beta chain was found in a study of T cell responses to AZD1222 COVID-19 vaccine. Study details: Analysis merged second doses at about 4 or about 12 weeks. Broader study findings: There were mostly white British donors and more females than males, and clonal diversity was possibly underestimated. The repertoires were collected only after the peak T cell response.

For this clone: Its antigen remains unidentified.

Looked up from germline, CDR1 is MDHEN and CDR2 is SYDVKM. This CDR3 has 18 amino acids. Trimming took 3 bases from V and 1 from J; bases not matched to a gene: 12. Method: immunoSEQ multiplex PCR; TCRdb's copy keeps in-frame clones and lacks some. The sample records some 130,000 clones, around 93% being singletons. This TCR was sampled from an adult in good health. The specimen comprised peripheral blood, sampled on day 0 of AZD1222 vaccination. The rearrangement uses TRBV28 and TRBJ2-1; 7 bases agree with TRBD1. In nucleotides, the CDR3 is TGTGCCAGCAGTTTTCCCCTTCGCCGGGACAGTTCCTACAATGAGCAGTTCTTC. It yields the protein CASSFPLRRDSSYNEQFF.